These T cell receptor beta chains were read from a single sample in a study of identical twins. TCRdb ran MiXCR on the 5' RACE reads and lists one entry per CDR3 protein. The data contain 500,000 to 550,000 distinct CDR3 sequences, under 25% of them singletons. The sample was also linked to a second study, of T cells expressing NK-cell markers.

The sequenced sample consisted of CD4+ T cells sorted from blood. The source of these receptors is a woman aged 18-35 years in good health. Both conserved end residues are part of each CDR3. The D gene is left open where the match is weak. Only part of the rows carry a size: once, few, many, or a class if the clone is expanded.

D gene,V gene,J gene,clone size,CDR3 DNA,CDR3 protein
TRBD2,TRBV5-5,TRBJ2-7,.,TGTGCCAGCAGCTCAACCGGGACTAGCGGTTCCTACGAGCAGTACTTC,CASSSTGTSGSYEQYF
.,TRBV4-3,TRBJ2-7,few,TGCGCCAGCAGCCAAGATTGGAAACAGGGCCCCATCGAGCAGTACTTC,CASSQDWKQGPIEQYF
TRBD2,TRBV20-1,TRBJ2-1,few,TGCAGCGGCGGACTAGCGTTATACAATGAGCAGTTCTTC,CSGGLALYNEQFF
TRBD1,TRBV4-3,TRBJ1-2,.,TGCGCCAGCGGGACAGGGTCTTATGGCTACACCTTC,CASGTGSYGYTF
TRBD2,TRBV20-1,TRBJ2-3,.,TGCAGTGCACCCCTAGCGGGAGCCGGCACAGATACGCAGTATTTT,CSAPLAGAGTDTQYF
.,TRBV12-3/TRBV12-4,TRBJ1-1,few,TGTGCCAGCAGTCCCTCCGCGGTGAACACTGAAGCTTTCTTT,CASSPSAVNTEAFF
.,TRBV12-3/TRBV12-4,TRBJ1-1,few,TGTGCCAGCAGTGCCAGGTCTGACCCGGGGACTGAAGCTTTCTTT,CASSARSDPGTEAFF
TRBD1,TRBV5-6,TRBJ1-5,.,TGTGCCAGCAGCCGATGGCAGGGGGGTAGCAATCAGCCCCAGCATTTT,CASSRWQGGSNQPQHF
TRBD2,TRBV20-1,TRBJ2-7,few,TGCAGTGCTGAACCCATTAGCGGGACGTTTGAGCAGTACTTC,CSAEPISGTFEQYF
TRBD2,TRBV20-1,TRBJ2-3,many,TGCAGTGCTAGTGATAGCGGGAGGGCCGGGGAAGATACGCAGTATTTT,CSASDSGRAGEDTQYF
TRBD1,TRBV6-1,TRBJ2-7,.,TGTGCCAGCAGGCCCTCCGGGACAGGGGCATCCGAGCAGTACTTC,CASRPSGTGASEQYF
.,TRBV6-5,TRBJ1-5,few,TGTGCCAGCAGTTACGATGGGCGGCAGCCCCAGCATTTT,CASSYDGRQPQHF
.,TRBV12-2,TRBJ1-1,.,TGTGCAAGTCGCTCACCCCCGGGACAGGGCTTCGCTGAAGCTTTCTTT,CASRSPPGQGFAEAFF
.,TRBV6-5,TRBJ2-2,.,TGTGCCAGCAGTTACTCGTCTCGGGTGGGCACCGGGGAGCTGTTTTTT,CASSYSSRVGTGELFF
.,TRBV6-1,TRBJ2-5,few,TGTGCCAGCAGTAGCCGTAGTCCATCCGTGGCGGGGACCCAAGAGACCCAGTACTTC,CASSSRSPSVAGTQETQYF
.,TRBV20-1,TRBJ1-2,many,TGCAGTGCTGGCGACTATGGCTACACCTTC,CSAGDYGYTF
TRBD2,TRBV14,TRBJ2-3,few,TGTGCCAGCAGACTAGCGGGAGCGGGAGATACGCAGTATTTT,CASRLAGAGDTQYF
TRBD2,TRBV6-5,TRBJ2-1,few,TGTGCCAGCAGTTACCGGGGGGGGACTATGCAGTTCTTC,CASSYRGGTMQFF
.,TRBV20-1,TRBJ2-7,.,TGCAGTGCTAGTGCTAGAAGTAATTACGAGCAGTACTTC,CSASARSNYEQYF
TRBD1,TRBV7-2,TRBJ2-1,few,TGTGCCAGCAGCAGACAGGGGACCTACAATGAGCAGTTCTTC,CASSRQGTYNEQFF
.,TRBV10-3,TRBJ1-1,few,TGTGCCATCAGTAAGACAACCTCAAACACTGAAGCTTTCTTT,CAISKTTSNTEAFF
TRBD1,TRBV5-1,TRBJ2-3,few,TGCGCCAGCAGCTTTCAGGGGGCCACTACCGCCGATACGCAGTATTTT,CASSFQGATTADTQYF
.,TRBV3-1,TRBJ2-5,.,TGTGCCAGCAGCCGTGGGTCGGTCCACGGGGAGACCCAGTACTTC,CASSRGSVHGETQYF
.,TRBV20-1,TRBJ2-7,once,TGCAGTGCTAGACACTCCGGCTCCTACGAGCAGTACTTC,CSARHSGSYEQYF
TRBD2,TRBV12-3/TRBV12-4,TRBJ2-1,.,TGTGCCAGCAGCTCACCTAGCGGGGGGGCCCCGAATGAGCAGTTCTTC,CASSSPSGGAPNEQFF
.,TRBV15,TRBJ1-2,.,TGTGCCACCAGCAGAGGAGGGACCAGTGAAATGCGCTACACCTTC,CATSRGGTSEMRYTF
.,TRBV7-8,TRBJ2-1,.,TGTGCCAGCAATGAACGGTTCGGGAATGAGCAGTTCTTC,CASNERFGNEQFF
.,TRBV12-3/TRBV12-4,TRBJ1-2,few,TGTGCCAGCACCCGGTTCAGAGGGTCCCATGGCTACACCTTC,CASTRFRGSHGYTF
.,TRBV12-3/TRBV12-4,TRBJ2-1,many,TGTGCCAGCAGTCGGGGCGGGCAGGCGGCCCATGAGCAGTTCTTC,CASSRGGQAAHEQFF
TRBD2,TRBV5-1,TRBJ2-5,.,TGCGCCAGCAGCTTGTCGGTAGCGGGGATCCAAGAGACCCAGTACTTC,CASSLSVAGIQETQYF
TRBD2,TRBV12-3/TRBV12-4,TRBJ2-7,few,TGTGCCAGCAGTTTATCTTTTAAGTGGGGACTAGCGGGAGATGACGAGCAGTACTTC,CASSLSFKWGLAGDDEQYF
.,TRBV5-1,TRBJ2-1,many,TGCGCCAGCAGCTCCAACAATGAGCAGTTCTTC,CASSSNNEQFF
.,TRBV20-1,TRBJ2-7,.,TGCAGTGCTAGCAGAGCAGGGAGAAATTACGAGCAGTACTTC,CSASRAGRNYEQYF
.,TRBV7-2,TRBJ2-2,.,TGTGCCAGCAGCTTAGGAGGGTCCGGGGAGCTGTTTTTT,CASSLGGSGELFF
TRBD1,TRBV24-1,TRBJ2-5,.,TGTGCCACCAGTGATTCGGACAGGGGAGGCGAGACCCAGTACTTC,CATSDSDRGGETQYF
.,TRBV29-1,TRBJ2-3,.,TGCAGCGTCGGTCCGGACCCCACGGGTACGCAGTATTTT,CSVGPDPTGTQYF
.,TRBV29-1,TRBJ2-7,.,TGCAGCGCTCTGGAGTGGGGGTACGAGCAGTACTTC,CSALEWGYEQYF
.,TRBV12-3/TRBV12-4,TRBJ1-2,few,TGTGCCAGCTTTTCCCTTGGCCCGGACGGCTACACCTTC,CASFSLGPDGYTF
.,TRBV15,TRBJ1-1,.,TGTGCCACCAGCAGAGGAGTTCAGAACACTGAAGCTTTCTTT,CATSRGVQNTEAFF
.,TRBV20-1,TRBJ2-4,few,TGCAGCGCCCACAGGGAAAACATTCAGTACTTC,CSAHRENIQYF
TRBD1,TRBV18,TRBJ1-1,.,TGTGCCAGCTCACCGAGGGGGCCAGTCGGTGAAGCTTTCTTT,CASSPRGPVGEAFF
.,TRBV20-1,TRBJ1-1,few,TGCAGTGCTAGAACACGGAAGAACACTGAAGCTTTCTTT,CSARTRKNTEAFF
TRBD1,TRBV20-1,TRBJ2-1,many,TGCAGTGGGGACAGTTACAATGAGCAGTTCTTC,CSGDSYNEQFF
.,TRBV2,TRBJ1-1,.,TGTGCCAGCAGCCGGTCCAGGGTAGGAACTGAAGCTTTCTTT,CASSRSRVGTEAFF
TRBD1,TRBV20-1,TRBJ1-2,few,TGCAGTGCTACCCCGGGACAGGGGGACCTCTATGGCTACACCTTC,CSATPGQGDLYGYTF
.,TRBV28,TRBJ1-5,.,TGTGCCAGCGCCGGTCTGATCGGGCCCCAGCATTTT,CASAGLIGPQHF
TRBD1,TRBV3-1,TRBJ1-6,many,TGTGCCAGCAGCCAAGGCGGACAGGGCCATTCTGGTTCACCCCTCCACTTT,CASSQGGQGHSGSPLHF
TRBD1,TRBV6-6,TRBJ2-3,few,TGTGCCAGCCGGGACAGGGGTGCAGATACGCAGTATTTT,CASRDRGADTQYF
.,TRBV12-3/TRBV12-4,TRBJ2-5,few,TGTGCCAGCGTCGGTGAGGGACAGACCCAGTACTTC,CASVGEGQTQYF
TRBD1,TRBV12-3/TRBV12-4,TRBJ1-2,.,TGTGCCAGCAGTCCACTCCGGGACAGGTTCTCTGGCTACACCTTC,CASSPLRDRFSGYTF
.,TRBV4-3,TRBJ2-3,.,TGCGCCAGCAGCCAAGATCAGGCAGACTTTAGCACAGATACGCAGTATTTT,CASSQDQADFSTDTQYF
.,TRBV3-1,TRBJ1-1,.,TGTGCCAGCAGCCTCGGACAGTCAACTGAAGCTTTCTTT,CASSLGQSTEAFF
.,TRBV21-1,TRBJ2-7,.,TGTGCCAGCAGCAAAGTGTCGGCAGGTCCCTACGAGCAGTACTTC,CASSKVSAGPYEQYF
.,TRBV7-9,TRBJ2-1,.,TGTGCCAGCAGCCAAGGGTTTCGAAAGGGAAATGAGCAGTTCTTC,CASSQGFRKGNEQFF
TRBD2,TRBV12-3/TRBV12-4,TRBJ2-5,.,TGTGCCAGCACTTTAGCGGGGCGGGAGACCCAGTACTTC,CASTLAGRETQYF